This TCR beta chain was sequenced during a study of human T cells and chemical hapten exposure. At the level of the study: Patients having alopecia areata, totalis or universalis were mostly female.

Each CDR3 protein gets one entry after TCRdb re-called the RACE reads with MiXCR. Among 80,000 to 100,000 distinct CDR3 sequences, about 8.9% were seen once, and the ten largest hold more than 3%. Trimming removed 3 bases at V and 0 bases at J, with 6 bases between. In germline, CDR1 is WSHSY, CDR2 SAAADI. This CDR3 has 14 residues. Time point: pre-sensitization, week 0. Treatment denoted: therapeutic diphenylcyclopropenone sensitization with weekly scalp DPC. This clonotype has at least ten counts. The sequenced sample was whole blood, obtained in connection with sensitization to the hapten diphenylcyclopropenone (DPC). This sequence originates from a middle-aged woman with alopecia areata. Some clones in this sample may be carry-over from other donors' samples. The chain employs TRBV10-2 and TRBJ1-5; D gene uncertain. CDR3 sequence (DNA): TGCGCCAGCAGTGACCCTGCTAGCAATCAGCCCCAGCATTTT. Translating gives CASSDPASNQPQHF.